The 29 T cell receptor beta chains presented below share a single source sample, sequenced in a study of blood T cell repertoires in COVID-19. Sequencing was performed with immunoSEQ multiplex PCR; in TCRdb, only in-frame clones are kept and a portion is missing. This table holds over 200,000 clones, roughly 88% found once. The sample was PBMCs or T cells enriched from blood (not recorded which). The source of these receptors is a woman younger than 45 who had been exposed to COVID-19.

This clone was seen more than once but under ten times. The chain is built from TRBV9 and TRBJ2-2; 8 bases map to TRBD2. The CDR3 is 17 residues long. Unmatched junction bases numbered 12, after V lost 6 bases and J lost 2 bases. Germline CDR1 is SGDLS and CDR2 is YYNGEE. Here the CDR3 reads CASTQREWMANTGELFF. DNA of the CDR3: TGTGCCAGCACCCAGCGGGAGTGGATGGCCAACACCGGGGAGCTGTTTTTT.

The rearrangement uses TRBV15 and TRBJ2-7, with D possibly being TRBD2 (6 bases). The CDR3 loop spans 16 amino acids. Trimming removed 0 bases from V and 1 base from J, with 13 bases in between. The germline gives CDR1 LNHNV, CDR2 YYDKDF (reference sequence). CDR3 in amino acids: CATSRERASASYEQYF. The CDR3, as DNA: TGTGCCACCAGCAGAGAGAGGGCTAGCGCGTCCTACGAGCAGTACTTC.

This chain joins TRBV5-6 and TRBJ2-7; 9 bases agree with TRBD2. V gave up 0 bases and J gave up 5 bases; unmatched junction bases: 6. Germline loops: CDR1 SGHDT, CDR2 YYEEEE. This CDR3 is 15 amino acids long. In DNA form, the CDR3 reads TGTGCCAGCAGCTTGGATAGCGGGGGCATGGACGAGCAGTACTTC. This sequence encodes CASSLDSGGMDEQYF.

J is TRBJ2-3 and V is TRBV7-6, with 11 bases lining up with TRBD2. The CDR3 is 17 amino acids. Germline loops: CDR1 SGHVS, CDR2 FNYEAQ. V trimming: 3 bases; J trimming: 3 bases; junction bases outside the gene matches: 8. The CDR3 sequence is CASSFRGLAAITDTQYF. The CDR3 DNA sequence: TGTGCCAGCAGCTTCAGGGGACTAGCGGCAATTACAGATACGCAGTATTTT.

The chain recombines TRBV30 with TRBJ1-4; no clear D gene. V shed 1 base and J shed 0 bases, with 9 bases lying between them. Germline-derived CDR1 and CDR2 are GTSNPN and SVGIG (reference sequence). The CDR3 totals 15 residues. The CDR3 protein is CAWSEETPTNEKLFF. CDR3 coding DNA: TGTGCCTGGAGTGAGGAGACCCCAACTAATGAAAAACTGTTTTTT.

The gene calls are TRBV6-5 and TRBJ2-7; 7 bases match TRBD2. With V trimmed by 1 base and J by 3 bases, 3 bases remained unmatched. The CDR3 is made up of 14 amino acids. Germline CDR1 is MNHEY and CDR2 is SVGAGI. The CDR3 DNA reads as TGTGCCAGCAGTTACTGGGGGGGAGGCTACGAGCAGTACTTC. Translating gives CASSYWGGGYEQYF.

This clone appeared once. The chain recombines TRBV7-3 with TRBJ2-1, with 11 bases aligning to TRBD2. The germline gives CDR1 SGHTA, CDR2 FQGTGA. The CDR3 has 18 amino acids. Trimming cost V 2 bases and J 0 bases; bases outside gene matches: 6. This CDR3 is CASSLRPGLADSYNEQFF. The DNA of the CDR3 is TGTGCCAGCAGCTTACGGCCGGGACTAGCGGACTCCTACAATGAGCAGTTCTTC.

The V and J genes are TRBV18 and TRBJ1-2; D is unclear. The CDR3 has 13 residues. V lost 0 bases and J lost 6, with 8 bases in between. Per the germline V gene, CDR1 is KGHSH and CDR2 is LQKENI. Here the CDR3 DNA reads TGTGCCAGCTCACCACCGGCTGGGCATGGCTACACCTTC. Residues: CASSPPAGHGYTF. The full variable domain, with the rest looked up from reference TRBV18 and TRBJ1-2, is NAGVMQNPRHLVRRRGQEARLRCSPMKGHSHVYWYRQLPEEGLKFMVYLQKENIIDESGMPKERFSAEFPKEGPSILRIQQVVRGDSAAYFCASSPPAGHGYTFGSGTRLTVV.

This chain links TRBV5-6 with TRBJ1-2; 7 positions agree with TRBD1. V lost 0 bases, J lost 2 bases, and 1 base stayed unmatched. The CDR3 sequence is 14 residues long. Germline values: CDR1 SGHDT, CDR2 YYEEEE. The CDR3 loop is CASSLAGQNYGYTF. The CDR3 DNA is TGTGCCAGCAGCTTGGCGGGACAGAACTATGGCTACACCTTC.

In regard to this clone: Sequence at one end of the junction differs from germline and may be a read error. The J gene is TRBJ2-3, the V gene TRBV7-7; 7 bases are shared with TRBD2. From germline, CDR1 is SSHAT and CDR2 FNYEAQ (reference sequence). The CDR3 is 17 amino acids. The CDR3 DNA reads as TGTGCTAGCAGCTTGACCCGGAAAAGACTAGCCCCAGATACGCAGTATTTT. It is translated as CASSLTRKRLAPDTQYF.

In nucleotides, the CDR3 is TGTGCCAGCAGTTTTCTCCCTAATGAGCAGTTCTTC. Protein sequence: CASSFLPNEQFF. The rearrangement joins TRBV12-3 or TRBV12-4 to TRBJ2-1; D ambiguous. There are 12 residues in the CDR3. Trimming removed 3 bases at V and 7 bases at J, with 7 bases between.

CDR3 sequence reads: CASKQGRNEQYF. The CDR3 DNA follows: TGTGCCAGTAAACAGGGGAGAAACGAGCAGTACTTC. This chain links TRBV19 with TRBJ2-7, with 7 bases matching TRBD1. The CDR3 is made up of 12 amino acids. CDR1 and CDR2 (germline): LNHDA, SQIVND (reference sequence). V lost 7 bases, J lost 5 bases, and 5 bases stayed unmatched.

This clone has only one observation. J is TRBJ1-5 and V is TRBV2; D not certain. Germline V gives CDR1 SNHLY, CDR2 FYNNEI. With 5 bases removed from V and 1 base from J, the gap between germline ends came to 15 bases. The CDR3 is 16 amino acids. CDR3 in amino acids: CASSWMRGGSNQPQHF. Written as DNA, the CDR3 is TGTGCCAGCAGTTGGATGAGAGGTGGAAGCAATCAGCCCCAGCATTTT.

The chain links TRBV15 to TRBJ1-6; 7 nucleotides match TRBD1. Per the germline V gene, CDR1 is LNHNV and CDR2 is YYDKDF (reference sequence). The CDR3 extends over 17 amino acids. Unmatched junction bases numbered 19, after V lost 8 bases and J lost 9 bases. CDR3 DNA sequence: TGTGCCACCGAGCCTTCGGACAGGCGAACTCCCGGTTCACCCCTCCACTTT. This encodes CATEPSDRRTPGSPLHF. Using reference TRBV15 and TRBJ1-6 for the parts outside the CDR3, the full variable domain is DAMVIQNPRYQVTQFGKPVTLSCSQTLNHNVMYWYQQKSSQAPKLLFHYYDKDFNNEADTPDNFQSRRPNTSFCFLDIRSPGLGDTAMYLCATEPSDRRTPGSPLHFGNGTRLTVT.

This clone appeared once. The chain is built from TRBV28 and TRBJ2-7; possible D gene TRBD1, 5 bases. The CDR3 has 15 amino acids. The V gene lost 7 bases and the J gene lost 4 bases, with 20 bases spanning the gap. In germline, CDR1 is MDHEN, CDR2 SYDVKM. The CDR3 spells CASTNLVGHRYEQYF. In DNA form, the CDR3 reads TGTGCCAGCACCAACCTAGTCGGACATAGGTACGAGCAGTACTTC. The full variable domain, completed using reference TRBV28 and TRBJ2-7, is DVKVTQSSRYLVKRTGEKVFLECVQDMDHENMFWYRQDPGLGLRLIYFSYDVKMKEKGDIPEGYSVSREKKERFSLILESASTNQTSMYLCASTNLVGHRYEQYFGPGTRLTVT.

The V and J genes are TRBV5-1 and TRBJ1-1; perhaps TRBD1 as D (5 bases). Germline lookup yields CDR1 SGHRS and CDR2 YFSETQ. V shed 3 bases and J shed 1 base, with 16 bases lying between them. This CDR3 contains 16 residues. CDR3 coding DNA: TGCGCCAGCAGCTGGGGGAAGCGGGCCAAGAACACTGAAGCTTTCTTT. It yields the protein CASSWGKRAKNTEAFF.

The chain uses TRBV7-2 and TRBJ2-5, with a tentative D call TRBD1 (5 bases). CDR3 length: 15 amino acids. Between the trimmed V and J ends, which lost 4 bases and 1 base, there was a span of 13 bases. Germline-derived CDR1 and CDR2 are SGHTA and FQGNSA. The CDR3 nucleotides are TGTGCCAGCAGCTGGGGTGGACAAGTCCAAGAGACCCAGTACTTC. It specifies CASSWGGQVQETQYF.

The table lists this clone with a count of one. The genes are TRBV7-6 and TRBJ2-5; 7 nucleotides match TRBD2. With 1 base clipped from V and 5 bases from J, the junction kept 7 bases outside the gene matches. Germline CDR1 SGHVS, CDR2 FNYEAQ. The CDR3 has 15 residues. CDR3 region: CASSLGPGGTETQYF. Here the CDR3 DNA reads TGTGCCAGCAGCTTAGGTCCCGGGGGGACCGAGACCCAGTACTTC.

This clone has just one count. The chain uses TRBV28 and TRBJ2-7; TRBD2 matches at 14 bases. Germline values: CDR1 MDHEN, CDR2 SYDVKM. J gave up 0 bases and V 2 bases, and 3 bases lay outside the gene matches. This CDR3 has 17 residues. CDR3 loop: CASSLRGLAGASYEQYF. The CDR3 region has the DNA TGTGCCAGCAGTTTAAGGGGACTAGCGGGGGCCTCCTACGAGCAGTACTTC.

The gene calls are TRBV11-2 and TRBJ2-3; TRBD2 matches at 8 bases. Germline trimming cut 7 bases from V and 5 bases from J; bases unmatched to any gene: 8. CDR1 SGHAT and CDR2 FQNNGV come from the germline V gene. This CDR3 has 14 residues. The CDR3 nucleotides are TGTGCCAGCACCAGGCGGGAGGAAAGAGATACGCAGTATTTT. It translates to CASTRREERDTQYF.

The chain is built from TRBV30 and TRBJ1-1; 12 bases agree with TRBD1. V was pared by 3 bases and J by 1 base, with 6 bases of the junction left unmatched. The CDR3 sequence is 16 residues long. CDR1 and CDR2 from the germline V gene are GTSNPN and SVGIG (reference sequence). CDR3 loop: CAWRRDRGQANTEAFF. The CDR3 coding sequence is TGTGCCTGGAGGAGGGACAGGGGGCAAGCGAACACTGAAGCTTTCTTT.

This clone was seen once. The V call is TRBV5-4, the J call TRBJ1-2; TRBD1 might be the D (6 bases). This CDR3 has 15 amino acids. Deletions cut 5 bases from V and 8 bases from J, with 22 bases between. Germline V gene sequence: CDR1 SGHNT, CDR2 YYREEE (reference sequence). CDR3 sequence reads: CASRGELQGNRGYTF. CDR3 nucleotides: TGTGCCAGCAGGGGGGAATTACAGGGTAATAGGGGCTACACCTTC.

The V call is TRBV4-1, the J call TRBJ2-7, with TRBD2 matching over 10 bases. Germline V lookup: CDR1 MGHRA, CDR2 YSYEKL. Trimming removed 2 bases from V and 3 bases from J; junction bases left unmatched: 4. This CDR3 comprises 15 residues. CDR3 sequence: CASSQRTSGDYEQYF. DNA for the CDR3: TGCGCCAGCAGCCAACGGACTAGCGGTGACTACGAGCAGTACTTC.

V and J are TRBV3-1 (or the pseudogene TRBV3-2) and TRBJ2-1, with 9 nucleotides matching TRBD2. V lost 1 base and J lost 4; bases outside the gene matches: 5. The length of the CDR3 is 16 residues. Looked up from germline, CDR1 is LGHDT and CDR2 is YNNKEL (reference sequence). CDR3 region: CASSQVKTSGYNEQFF. The CDR3 bases are TGTGCCAGCAGCCAAGTCAAGACTAGCGGATACAATGAGCAGTTCTTC.

The rearrangement uses TRBV6-5 and TRBJ1-2; D ambiguous. There are 11 residues in the CDR3. The V and J ends lost 11 bases and 8 bases respectively, with 15 bases between them. The germline V gene encodes CDR1 MNHEY and CDR2 SVGAGI. CDR3 coding DNA: TGTGCCGCCGCGAGTAGTCAAGGCTACACCTTC. As protein: CAAASSQGYTF.

This clone was counted between two and nine times. The chain carries TRBV6-2 or TRBV6-3 and TRBJ2-1; 11 bases are shared with TRBD2. Trimming cost V 1 base and J 6 bases; bases outside gene matches: 2. CDR3 length equals 15 residues. CDR1 MNHEY and CDR2 SVGEGT come from the germline V gene. CDR3 DNA sequence: TGTGCCAGCAGTTACTTTAGCGGGAGGGCCAATGAGCAGTTCTTC. This gives the protein CASSYFSGRANEQFF.

The chain couples TRBV12-3 or TRBV12-4 to TRBJ1-1; possibly TRBD1 for D (5 bases). Trimming took 6 bases from V and 6 from J, leaving 14 bases between them. The CDR3 loop spans 13 amino acids. The CDR3 coding sequence is TGTGCCAGCAGCCGGGCAGGGTTTGCTGAAGCTTTCTTT. This codes for CASSRAGFAEAFF.

The genes are TRBV28 and TRBJ2-2; 11 nucleotides match TRBD1. The J segment lost 4 bases and the V segment lost 7 bases, leaving 14 bases of the junction unmatched. The germline V gene encodes CDR1 MDHEN and CDR2 SYDVKM. The CDR3 is made up of 18 amino acids. For the CDR3, the DNA is TGTGCCAGCACCTGGAGGACAGGGGGCATCACGATCACCGGGGAGCTGTTTTTT. Translating it yields CASTWRTGGITITGELFF.

A single count supports this clone. The chain recombines TRBV5-1 with TRBJ2-3, with 7 bases that match TRBD1. The V segment lost 4 bases and the J segment 6 bases; nucleotides outside the gene matches: 8. CDR1 is SGHRS and CDR2 is YFSETQ in the germline V gene. The CDR3 runs to 14 residues. Here the CDR3 DNA reads TGCGCCAGCAGCCTGAGACAGGGAAGTGATACGCAGTATTTT. Translated, it gives CASSLRQGSDTQYF. Full variable domain (remainder filled in from reference TRBV5-1 and TRBJ2-3): KAGVTQTPRYLIKTRGQQVTLSCSPISGHRSVSWYQQTPGQGLQFLFEYFSETQRNKGNFPGRFSGRQFSNSRSEMNVSTLELGDSALYLCASSLRQGSDTQYFGPGTRLTVL.